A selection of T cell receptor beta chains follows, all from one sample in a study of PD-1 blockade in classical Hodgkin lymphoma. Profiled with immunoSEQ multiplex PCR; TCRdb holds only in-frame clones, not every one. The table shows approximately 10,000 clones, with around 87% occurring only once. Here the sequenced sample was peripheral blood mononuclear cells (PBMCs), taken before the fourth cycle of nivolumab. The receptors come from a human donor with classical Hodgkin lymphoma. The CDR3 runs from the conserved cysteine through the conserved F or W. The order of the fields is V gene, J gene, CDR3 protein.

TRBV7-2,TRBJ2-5,CASSLNQGRFGETQYF
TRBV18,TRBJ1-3,CASSGGQGIVPIYF
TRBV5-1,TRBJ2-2,CASSTSLAGDTGELFF
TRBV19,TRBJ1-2,CAATTGRDIGYTF
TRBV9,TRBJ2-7,CASSVVQDSYEQYF
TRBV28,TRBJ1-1,CASSFRGRGRTEAFF
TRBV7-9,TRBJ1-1,CASSRDRLSGEAFF
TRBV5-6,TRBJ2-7,CASSPTALFSYEQYF
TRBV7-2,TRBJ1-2,CASSFGTGVNYGYTF
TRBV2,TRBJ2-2,CATSKQGARTGELFF
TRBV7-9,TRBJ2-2,CASSLNSANTGELFF
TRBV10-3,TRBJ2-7,CAISGGQGALEQYF
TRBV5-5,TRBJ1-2,CASSYSRNYGYTF
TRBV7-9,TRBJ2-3,CASSKGVSSTDTQYF
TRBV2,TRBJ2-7,CASKAGGWYEQYF
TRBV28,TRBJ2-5,CASSFAKTQYF
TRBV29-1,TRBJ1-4,CSVQAATNEKLFF
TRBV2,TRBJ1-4,CASGGQGRYEKLFF
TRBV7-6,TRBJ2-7,CASSLGRGGSYEQYF
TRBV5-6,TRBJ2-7,CASSLDRGYEQYF
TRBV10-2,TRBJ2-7,CASTGTRSEQYF
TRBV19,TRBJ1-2,CASRSNGYTF
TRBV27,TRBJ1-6,CASSHRWGRLNSPLHF
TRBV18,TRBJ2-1,CASSPWTSGGGYNEQFF
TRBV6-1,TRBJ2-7,CASSGTATYEQYF
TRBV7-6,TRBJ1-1,CASSLVIGFAEAFF
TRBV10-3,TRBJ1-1,CAISELRPGDLNTEAFF
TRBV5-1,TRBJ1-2,CASSLGVGSYGYTF
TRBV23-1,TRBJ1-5,CASSLIPGQDGNQPQHF
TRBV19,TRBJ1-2,CASRAGNYGYTF
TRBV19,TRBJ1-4,CASSIKGQGSEKLFF
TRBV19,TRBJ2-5,CASSIQGLYQETQYF
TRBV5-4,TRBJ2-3,CASSPKTSGGAVDTQYF
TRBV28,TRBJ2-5,CASKGQGAFWETQYF
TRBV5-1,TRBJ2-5,CASRGDGETQYF
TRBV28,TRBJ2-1,CASSLSIGGHEQFF
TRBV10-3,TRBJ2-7,CAISETDSYEQYF
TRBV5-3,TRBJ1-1,CARSPKQDRGRKRTQGGIAEAFF
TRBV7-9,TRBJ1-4,CASNYFGTGREKLFF
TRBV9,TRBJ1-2,CASSPGQGASPYGYTF
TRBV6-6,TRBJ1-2,CASSYSARGYTF
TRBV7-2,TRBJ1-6,CASSSQGQSNSPLHF
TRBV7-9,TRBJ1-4,CASSFRGTNEKLFF
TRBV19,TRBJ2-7,CASSTYRASYEQYF
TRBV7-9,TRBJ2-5,CAGSLPGYETQYF
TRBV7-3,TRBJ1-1,CASSLSGTVNEAFF
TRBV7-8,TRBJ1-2,CASSLGGNNGYTF
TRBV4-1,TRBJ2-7,CASSRDRGTYEQYF
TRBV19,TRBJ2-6,CASSKGDRGAPGANVLTF
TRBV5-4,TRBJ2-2,CASSLGGNTGELFF
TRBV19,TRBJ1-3,CASSRTVSGNTIYF